This entry features one TCR beta chain sequence. As yet, its antigen is unknown. The sample is drawn from a study of cytomegalovirus exposure and HLA in healthy donors. The overall study: Researchers previously reported finding 100 million or so unique TCR beta sequences from roughly 200 million T cells. Study-wide results and limits: Only CMV serostatus was available as immune exposure information. The HLA-A and HLA-B alleles of most subjects were reportedly predicted accurately from TCR beta sequences.

Use of 60 Vbeta and 13 Jbeta primers characterized the PCR. Measured with immunoSEQ multiplex PCR; TCRdb has only the in-frame clones, and not every one. The sample has approximately 52,000 clones. This receptor was identified in a woman in her sixties or seventies in good health and CMV-seropositive. The specimen was PBMCs.

CDR3 loop: CASSHTQGARYEQYF. The DNA for the CDR3 is TGCGCCAGCAGCCACACACAGGGGGCGAGGTACGAGCAGTACTTC. The chain carries TRBV4-3 and TRBJ2-7, with TRBD1 identical over 9 bases. Trimming cost V 3 bases and J 4 bases; bases outside gene matches: 7. This CDR3 comprises 15 residues. Germline CDR1 and CDR2: LGHNA and YSLEER.